Presented here are 27 T cell receptor beta chains from one specimen sequenced in a study of shared clonotypes between healthy human individuals. The protocol was immunoSEQ multiplex PCR, while the TCRdb copy is restricted to in-frame clones and leaves out a portion. The profile shows some 2,100,000 clones, 90% to 96% of them singletons. The sequencing input was naive CD4+ T cells sorted from blood. Subset meaning: CD45RA+ positively selected. The receptors were gathered from a man younger than 35 in good health.

V usage is TRBV9 and J usage is TRBJ2-1, with 10 bases aligning to TRBD2. With 4 bases clipped from V and 7 bases from J, the junction kept 11 bases outside the gene matches. The CDR3 runs 16 residues. CDR1 SGDLS and CDR2 YYNGEE come from the germline V gene. The CDR3 is CASSPRGLAARNEQFF. CDR3 DNA sequence: TGTGCCAGCAGCCCCCGAGGACTAGCGGCTAGGAATGAGCAGTTCTTC.

The chain carries TRBV5-1 and TRBJ2-5; TRBD2 might be the D (5 bases). Trimming shortened V by 0 bases and J by 5 bases, and 11 bases separated the two germline ends. Germline V CDR1 and CDR2: SGHRS, YFSETQ. The CDR3 spans 14 residues. This chain's CDR3 is CASSLVGNAETQYF. CDR3 nucleotide sequence: TGCGCCAGCAGCTTGGTCGGGAACGCGGAGACCCAGTACTTC.

Only one count was recorded for this clone. CDR3 protein: CASSEDLQGQTYNSPLHF. The CDR3, as DNA: TGTGCCAGCAGTGAAGATCTGCAGGGGCAGACCTATAATTCACCCCTCCACTTT. The chain combines TRBV2 with TRBJ1-6, with a possible D match to TRBD1 (6 bases). The CDR3 sequence is 18 residues long. Germline CDR1 reads SNHLY; CDR2 reads FYNNEI. V was cut by 1 base and J by 2 bases, with 15 bases left in between.

V and J are TRBV12-5 and TRBJ1-6; D unclear. The V gene's germline CDR1 is LGHNT and CDR2 FRNRAP. CDR3 length: 14 residues. V lost 1 base and J lost 6, with 7 bases in between. The DNA for the CDR3 is TGTGCTAGTGGTTTGGAAGGTCCTAATTCACCCCTCCACTTT. It is translated as CASGLEGPNSPLHF.

The chain has TRBV5-4 and TRBJ2-3; 8 bases align to TRBD2. The CDR3 is 17 amino acids. V trimming: 4 bases; J trimming: 7 bases; junction bases outside the gene matches: 17. Germline CDR1 and CDR2: SGHNT and YYREEE (reference sequence). The CDR3 loop is CASSPGGSGEYSNTQYF. DNA for the CDR3: TGTGCCAGCAGCCCGGGGGGTAGCGGGGAGTACTCGAATACGCAGTATTTT.

The chain is built from TRBV5-6 and TRBJ2-1; 7 bases are a match to TRBD2. CDR3 length: 15 amino acids. J was trimmed by 3 bases and V by 2 bases; bases with no gene match: 5. Germline CDR1 is SGHDT and CDR2 is YYEEEE. CDR3 sequence (DNA): TGTGCCAGCAGCTTATGGGGGGGAGTCTACAATGAGCAGTTCTTC. It specifies CASSLWGGVYNEQFF. Based on the CDR3 plus reference TRBV5-6 and TRBJ2-1, the full variable domain is DAGVTQSPTHLIKTRGQQVTLRCSPKSGHDTVSWYQQALGQGPQFIFQYYEEEERQRGNFPDRFSGHQFPNYSSELNVNALLLGDSALYLCASSLWGGVYNEQFFGPGTRLTVL.

The CDR3 reads CASSGHGGPNFNEQFF. DNA for the CDR3: TGTGCCAGCAGTGGCCATGGGGGACCGAATTTCAATGAGCAGTTCTTC. The chain employs TRBV27 and TRBJ2-1; possibly TRBD1 or TRBD2 for D (5 bases each). Trimming pared 5 bases from V and 6 bases from J, leaving 20 bases between. CDR1 is MNHEY, CDR2 SMNVEV, per germline (reference sequence). The CDR3 totals 16 residues.

The chain links TRBV19 to TRBJ1-4; 10 nucleotides line up with TRBD1. The CDR3 is 15 amino acids. The V and J ends lost 9 bases and 6 bases, in that order; junction bases with no gene match: 10. The germline CDR1 and CDR2 sequences are LNHDA and SQIVND (reference sequence). This CDR3 is CASGERDRGYEKLFF. CDR3 nucleotide sequence: TGTGCCAGCGGCGAAAGGGACAGGGGATATGAAAAACTGTTTTTT.

The rearrangement joins TRBV9 to TRBJ1-1; 7 nucleotides line up with TRBD1. The CDR3 length is 18 residues. The trim removed 0 bases at V and 4 bases at J, leaving 15 bases unmatched. Germline V lookup: CDR1 SGDLS, CDR2 YYNGEE. For the CDR3, the DNA is TGTGCCAGCAGCGTAGCTACGTTGGGTACAGGGGAAAGCACTGAAGCTTTCTTT. It codes for CASSVATLGTGESTEAFF. The full variable domain, completed using reference TRBV9 and TRBJ1-1, is DSGVTQTPKHLITATGQRVTLRCSPRSGDLSVYWYQQSLDQGLQFLIQYYNGEERAKGNILERFSAQQFPDLHSELNLSSLELGDSALYFCASSVATLGTGESTEAFFGQGTRLTVV.

V usage is TRBV5-1 and J usage is TRBJ1-4, with 8 bases matching TRBD1. The CDR3 is made up of 16 amino acids. Germline-derived CDR1 and CDR2 are SGHRS and YFSETQ. J lost 8 bases, V lost 4 bases, and 13 bases had no gene match. The CDR3 protein is CASSRDSGTGGEKLFF. Here the CDR3 DNA reads TGCGCCAGCAGCAGGGATTCCGGGACAGGAGGAGAAAAACTGTTTTTT.

Comments on this clone: The sample holds other DNA sequences that translate to the same CDR3. The chain carries TRBV7-3 and TRBJ2-1, with D hard to call. The CDR3 totals 15 residues. The germline V gene has CDR1 SGHTA and CDR2 FQGTGA. Trimming pared 2 bases from V and 0 bases from J, leaving 8 bases between. The DNA for the CDR3 is TGTGCCAGCAGCTTAGGCGGCGCCTCCTACAATGAGCAGTTCTTC. Translating gives CASSLGGASYNEQFF.

The chain employs TRBV30 and TRBJ1-2; D unresolved. The CDR3 covers 16 residues. The germline V and J ends were trimmed by 0 bases and 2 bases, with 16 bases remaining between them. Germline CDR1 GTSNPN, CDR2 SVGIG (reference sequence). This chain's CDR3 is CAWSVVWGRSNYGYTF. The DNA for the CDR3 is TGTGCCTGGAGTGTGGTCTGGGGAAGATCGAACTATGGCTACACCTTC.

J is TRBJ2-2 and V is TRBV4-3; 10 bases are shared with TRBD2. The V segment lost 1 base and the J segment 7 bases; nucleotides outside the gene matches: 9. In germline, CDR1 is LGHNA, CDR2 YSLEER. The CDR3 loop spans 17 amino acids. The CDR3 spells CASSQALAGGGGGELFF. The CDR3 DNA sequence: TGCGCCAGCAGCCAAGCGTTAGCGGGAGGTGGAGGCGGGGAGCTGTTTTTT.

The chain recombines TRBV6-6 with TRBJ1-2; unclear D gene. V dropped 4 bases and J dropped 6 bases, with 12 bases sitting between them. Germline loops: CDR1 MNHNY, CDR2 SVGAGI (reference sequence). The length of the CDR3 is 13 residues. CDR3 in DNA: TGTGCCAGCAGTTTGTGGGATCACGATGGCTACACCTTC. Translated, it gives CASSLWDHDGYTF.

This chain links TRBV9 with TRBJ1-4; 12 bases align to TRBD1. The germline V gene has CDR1 SGDLS and CDR2 YYNGEE. This CDR3 comprises 14 residues. V shed 2 bases, J shed 7 bases, and the junction held 0 bases outside the gene matches. The CDR3 protein is CASSVGQGAEKLFF. CDR3 coding DNA: TGTGCCAGCAGCGTGGGACAGGGGGCTGAAAAACTGTTTTTT.

This clone has only one observation. The V call is TRBV28, the J call TRBJ2-2; D might be TRBD1 or TRBD2, each matching 6 bases. CDR3 size: 16 residues. Germline assignment: CDR1 MDHEN and CDR2 SYDVKM. Trimming shortened V by 7 bases and J by 8 bases, and 23 bases separated the two germline ends. The CDR3 reads CASTRGGLPPAGELFF. The CDR3 nucleotides are TGTGCCAGCACCCGAGGGGGGCTACCGCCGGCTGGGGAGCTGTTTTTT. Together with reference TRBV28 and TRBJ2-2, the CDR3 gives the full variable domain: DVKVTQSSRYLVKRTGEKVFLECVQDMDHENMFWYRQDPGLGLRLIYFSYDVKMKEKGDIPEGYSVSREKKERFSLILESASTNQTSMYLCASTRGGLPPAGELFFGEGSRLTVL.

As concerns this clone: The sample holds other DNA sequences that translate to the same CDR3. The chain joins TRBV11-3 to TRBJ2-3; D may correspond to TRBD1 or TRBD2 (6 bases each). Germline CDR1 SGHNT, CDR2 YENEEA. The CDR3 is 15 amino acids. V lost 1 base and J 0 bases, leaving 8 bases between the germline ends. CDR3 DNA: TGTGCCAGCAGCTTAGGAGGGGGGAGCACAGATACGCAGTATTTT. It yields the protein CASSLGGGSTDTQYF. Complete variable domain (other parts from reference TRBV11-3 and TRBJ2-3): EAGVVQSPRYKIIEKKQPVAFWCNPISGHNTLYWYLQNLGQGPELLIRYENEEAVDDSQLPKDRFSAERLKGVDSTLKIQPAELGDSAVYLCASSLGGGSTDTQYFGPGTRLTVL.

As concerns this clone: The identical CDR3 is also encoded by other nucleotide sequences in the sample. The V gene is TRBV9, the J gene TRBJ1-6; D unclear. With 0 bases removed from V and 6 bases from J, the gap between germline ends came to 7 bases. The CDR3 sequence is 14 residues long. Germline V gene data show CDR1 as SGDLS and CDR2 as YYNGEE. This chain's CDR3 is CASSVGPGNSPLHF. DNA for the CDR3: TGTGCCAGCAGCGTAGGGCCAGGTAATTCACCCCTCCACTTT.

The chain employs TRBV7-2 and TRBJ2-7; 8 nucleotides agree with TRBD1. J gave up 3 bases and V 5 bases, and 9 bases lay outside the gene matches. Per the germline V gene, CDR1 is SGHTA and CDR2 is FQGNSA. CDR3 size: 15 residues. DNA of the CDR3: TGTGCCAGCAGCCCTGGACAGGGTTTGATCTACGAGCAGTACTTC. Amino acids: CASSPGQGLIYEQYF.

The chain joins TRBV5-4 to TRBJ2-2, with 8 bases lining up with TRBD1. The CDR3 has 16 residues. Trimming at V came to 3 bases and at J to 1 base, leaving 5 bases not matched to a gene. Germline CDR1 reads SGHNT; CDR2 reads YYREEE (reference sequence). The CDR3: CASSWRQGWNTGELFF. CDR3 coding DNA: TGTGCCAGCAGCTGGCGACAGGGGTGGAACACCGGGGAGCTGTTTTTT. Together with reference TRBV5-4 and TRBJ2-2, the CDR3 gives the full variable domain: ETGVTQSPTHLIKTRGQQVTLRCSSQSGHNTVSWYQQALGQGPQFIFQYYREEENGRGNFPPRFSGLQFPNYSSELNVNALELDDSALYLCASSWRQGWNTGELFFGEGSRLTVL.

The V and J genes are TRBV11-2 and TRBJ1-2; tentative D call: TRBD1 (5 bases). V was shortened by 8 bases and J by 4 bases, with 14 bases between the two germline ends. There are 13 residues in the CDR3. The V gene's germline CDR1 is SGHAT and CDR2 FQNNGV. The CDR3 here is CASEAGLGYGYTF. In DNA, the CDR3 is TGTGCCAGCGAAGCAGGGTTAGGCTATGGCTACACCTTC.

The chain has TRBV21-1 and TRBJ2-1; the table names TRBD2, a call not compared with the DNA. TRBV21-1 is shown as a pseudogene. The CDR3 extends over 20 amino acids. CDR3 bases: TGTGCCAGCACCCCTCTGGTAGCGGGGAAGTCTACACACGGTGTCAATGAGCAGTTCTTC. Protein product: CASTPLVAGKSTHGVNEQFF.

The CDR3 DNA is TGTGCCAGCAGCCCAGACGGCGGGAGATGGGCCGAGCAGTACTTC. It translates to CASSPDGGRWAEQYF. The chain carries TRBV9 and TRBJ2-7, with 7 bases lining up with TRBD2. Germline V gene lookup returns CDR1 SGDLS and CDR2 YYNGEE. After removal of 4 bases from V and 6 bases from J, the junction contained 13 bases not matched to a gene. The CDR3 has 15 residues. The full variable domain, with the rest looked up from reference TRBV9 and TRBJ2-7, is DSGVTQTPKHLITATGQRVTLRCSPRSGDLSVYWYQQSLDQGLQFLIQYYNGEERAKGNILERFSAQQFPDLHSELNLSSLELGDSALYFCASSPDGGRWAEQYFGPGTRLTVT.

The chain links TRBV2 to TRBJ2-7, with D hard to call. V gave up 7 bases and J gave up 6 bases, with 16 bases separating them. Germline V CDR1 and CDR2: SNHLY, FYNNEI. The CDR3 extends over 13 amino acids. CDR3 sequence reads: CASTYLPTGEQYF. CDR3 nucleotides: TGTGCCAGCACCTACCTTCCAACGGGCGAGCAGTACTTC.

This sequence joins TRBV15 and TRBJ2-1; TRBD1 matches 7 bases. Trimming took 6 bases from V and 2 from J; bases not matched to a gene: 7. The germline V gene encodes CDR1 LNHNV and CDR2 YYDKDF (reference sequence). This CDR3 region has 15 residues. CDR3 DNA sequence: TGTGCCACCAGGCCCCGGGACAGAGCCTACAATGAGCAGTTCTTC. Encoded protein: CATRPRDRAYNEQFF.

The V and J genes are TRBV30 and TRBJ2-3, with D possibly matching TRBD2 (6 bases). Trimming left V 1 base short and J 3 bases short, with 11 bases between. In germline, CDR1 is GTSNPN, CDR2 SVGIG (reference sequence). CDR3 size: 14 residues. CDR3 bases: TGTGCCTGGAGTGAGGGAGGCAGAACAGATACGCAGTATTTT. This gives the protein CAWSEGGRTDTQYF.

Worth noting for this clone: The same CDR3 can be traced to other DNA sequences in this sample. The CDR3 DNA reads as TGTGCCACCAGCAGGGGTCGAGGATACGAGCAGTACTTC. Residues: CATSRGRGYEQYF. The chain combines TRBV15 with TRBJ2-7; D is uncertain. The germline CDR1 and CDR2 sequences are LNHNV and YYDKDF (reference sequence). V lost 3 bases, J lost 4 bases, and 10 bases lay in between. The CDR3 sequence is 13 residues long.